The entry below describes one T cell receptor (beta chain). Its matching antigen is unknown. The mixed lymphocyte reaction cells were grown together in coculture at 37°C for more than five days. CDR1 is GTSNPN and CDR2 is SVGIG in the germline V gene (reference sequence). The V gene end was trimmed by 3 bases and the J gene end by 0 bases; junction bases not matched to a gene: 9. CDR3 size: 17 residues. The sample originates from a study of siplizumab effects on memory and regulatory T cells. Study-level information: Run as pairs, the mixed lymphocyte reactions received siplizumab at 0.9 to 1 ug/mL or no drug.

Clones were read by immunoSEQ multiplex PCR, and TCRdb kept only the in-frame ones, dropping some. Of about 12,000 clones in the sample, approximately 37% were seen once. The sample taken for sequencing was CFSE-low (dividing) CD8+ T cells sorted from an allogeneic mixed lymphocyte reaction. This TCR was recovered from a human donor in good health; the cells came from an allogeneic mixed lymphocyte reaction. This chain connects TRBV30 to TRBJ1-2, with TRBD1 matching over 11 bases. CDR3: CAWREGTGGLANYGYTF. The CDR3 nucleotides are TGTGCCTGGAGAGAGGGGACAGGGGGTCTAGCTAACTATGGCTACACCTTC.